This T cell receptor (beta chain) was identified in a study of control samples from healthy donors and cancer patients. Produced via immunoSEQ multiplex PCR; TCRdb's table is partial and in-frame only. The repertoire holds approximately 140,000 clones, with roughly 94% as singletons. Germline lookup yields CDR1 GTSNPN and CDR2 SVGIG (reference sequence). The V end was cut by 1 base, the J end by 0 bases, with 13 bases between. The CDR3 consists of 15 residues. The J gene is TRBJ2-7, the V gene TRBV30; D might be TRBD1 (6 bases). The specimen was blood. The clonotype comes from a middle-aged man in good health. In nucleotides, the CDR3 is TGTGCCTGGAGTGCCGGGACACCCAGCTCCTACGAGCAGTACTTC. Translated, it gives CAWSAGTPSSYEQYF. Full variable domain (rest looked up from reference TRBV30 and TRBJ2-7): SQTIHQWPATLVQPVGSPLSLECTVEGTSNPNLYWYRQAAGRGLQLLFYSVGIGQISSEVPQNLSASRPQDRQFILSSKKLLLSDSGFYLCAWSAGTPSSYEQYFGPGTRLTVT.